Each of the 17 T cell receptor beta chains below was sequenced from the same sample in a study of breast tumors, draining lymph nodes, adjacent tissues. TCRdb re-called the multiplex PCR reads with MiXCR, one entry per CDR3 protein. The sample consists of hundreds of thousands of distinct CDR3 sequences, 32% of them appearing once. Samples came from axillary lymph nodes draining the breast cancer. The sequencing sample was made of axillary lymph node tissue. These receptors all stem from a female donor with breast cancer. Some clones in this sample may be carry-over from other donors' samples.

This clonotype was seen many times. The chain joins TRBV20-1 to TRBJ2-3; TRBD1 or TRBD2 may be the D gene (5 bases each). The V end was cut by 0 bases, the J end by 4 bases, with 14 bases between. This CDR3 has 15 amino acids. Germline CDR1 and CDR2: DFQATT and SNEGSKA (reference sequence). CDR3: CSARDGGAWPDTQYF. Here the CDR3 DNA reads TGCAGTGCTAGAGATGGGGGAGCCTGGCCAGATACGCAGTATTTT.

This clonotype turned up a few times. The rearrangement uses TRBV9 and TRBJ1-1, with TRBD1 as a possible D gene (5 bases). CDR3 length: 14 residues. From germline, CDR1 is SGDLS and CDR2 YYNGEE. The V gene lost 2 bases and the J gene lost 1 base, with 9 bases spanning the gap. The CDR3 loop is CASSVEGANTEAFF. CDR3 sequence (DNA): TGTGCCAGCAGCGTTGAAGGGGCGAACACTGAAGCTTTCTTT.

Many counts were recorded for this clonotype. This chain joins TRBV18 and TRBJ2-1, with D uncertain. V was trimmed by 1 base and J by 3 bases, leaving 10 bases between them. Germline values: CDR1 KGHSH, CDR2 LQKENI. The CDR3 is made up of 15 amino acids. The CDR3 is CASSPLGGYYNEQFF. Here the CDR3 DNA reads TGTGCCAGCTCACCACTTGGCGGATACTACAATGAGCAGTTCTTC.

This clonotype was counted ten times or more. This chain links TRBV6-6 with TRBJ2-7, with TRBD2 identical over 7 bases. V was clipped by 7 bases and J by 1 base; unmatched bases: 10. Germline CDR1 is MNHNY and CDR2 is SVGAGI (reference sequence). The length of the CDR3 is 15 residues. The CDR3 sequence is CASKVKGGVSYEQYF. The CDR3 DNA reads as TGTGCCAGCAAGGTGAAGGGAGGGGTGTCCTACGAGCAGTACTTC.

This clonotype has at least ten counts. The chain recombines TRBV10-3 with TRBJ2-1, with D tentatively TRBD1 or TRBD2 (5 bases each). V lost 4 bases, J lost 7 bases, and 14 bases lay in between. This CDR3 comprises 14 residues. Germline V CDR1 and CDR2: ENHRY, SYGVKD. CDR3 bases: TGTGCCATCAGTGGACAGCGGACTTCAAATGAGCAGTTCTTC. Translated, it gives CAISGQRTSNEQFF.

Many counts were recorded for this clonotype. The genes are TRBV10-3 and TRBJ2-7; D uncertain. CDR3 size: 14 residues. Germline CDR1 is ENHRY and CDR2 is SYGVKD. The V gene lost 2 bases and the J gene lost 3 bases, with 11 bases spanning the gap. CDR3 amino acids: CAISEGGTVYEQYF. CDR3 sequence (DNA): TGTGCCATCAGTGAGGGCGGTACCGTCTACGAGCAGTACTTC.

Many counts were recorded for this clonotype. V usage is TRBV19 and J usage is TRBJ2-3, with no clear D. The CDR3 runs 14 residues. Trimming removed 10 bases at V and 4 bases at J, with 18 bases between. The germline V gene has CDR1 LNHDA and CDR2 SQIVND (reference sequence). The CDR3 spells CATQVGFQSDTQYF. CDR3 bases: TGTGCCACCCAGGTTGGCTTCCAATCAGATACGCAGTATTTT.

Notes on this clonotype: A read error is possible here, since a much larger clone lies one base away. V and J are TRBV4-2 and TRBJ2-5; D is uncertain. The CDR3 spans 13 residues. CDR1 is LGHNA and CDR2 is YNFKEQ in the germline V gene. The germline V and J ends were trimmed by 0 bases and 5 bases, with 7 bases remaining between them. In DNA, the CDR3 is TGTGCCAGCAGCCAAGATATTACCGAGACCCAGTACTTC. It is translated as CASSQDITETQYF.

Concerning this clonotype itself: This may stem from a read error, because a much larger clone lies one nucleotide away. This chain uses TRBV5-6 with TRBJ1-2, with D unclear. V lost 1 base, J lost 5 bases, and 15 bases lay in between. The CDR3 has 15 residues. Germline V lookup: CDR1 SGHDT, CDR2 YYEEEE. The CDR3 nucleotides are TGTGCCAGCAGCTTGTCCGGGCCAATAATTTATGGCTACACCTTC. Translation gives CASSLSGPIIYGYTF.

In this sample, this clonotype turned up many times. Written as DNA, the CDR3 is TGTGCCAGCAGTTTACCCCAAGAGACCCAGTACTTC. It codes for CASSLPQETQYF. V usage is TRBV28 and J usage is TRBJ2-5; D unresolved. The CDR3 runs 12 residues. Germline V gene lookup returns CDR1 MDHEN and CDR2 SYDVKM. V lost 2 bases and J lost 1, with 2 bases in between.

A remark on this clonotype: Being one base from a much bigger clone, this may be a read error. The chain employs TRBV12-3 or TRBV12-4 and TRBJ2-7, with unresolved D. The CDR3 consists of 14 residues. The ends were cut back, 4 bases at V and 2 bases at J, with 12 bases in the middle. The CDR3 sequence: CASSYLRVPYEQYF. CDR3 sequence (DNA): TGTGCCAGCAGTTATTTAAGGGTCCCCTACGAGCAGTACTTC.

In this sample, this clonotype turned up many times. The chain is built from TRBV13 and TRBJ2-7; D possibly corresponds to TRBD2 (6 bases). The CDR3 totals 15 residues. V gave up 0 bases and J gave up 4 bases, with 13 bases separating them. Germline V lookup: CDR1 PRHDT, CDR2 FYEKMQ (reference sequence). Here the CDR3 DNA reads TGTGCCAGCAGCTTAGGGGGGGGACCCCGTTACGAGCAGTACTTC. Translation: CASSLGGGPRYEQYF.

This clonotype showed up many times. The CDR3 loop reads CASSYRTGDYGYTF. CDR3 coding DNA: TGTGCCAGCAGTTACAGGACAGGGGACTATGGCTACACCTTC. The chain couples TRBV6-2 or TRBV6-3 to TRBJ1-2, with 9 bases aligning to TRBD1. Germline V CDR1 and CDR2: MNHEY, SVGEGT. J was trimmed by 3 bases and V by 2 bases; bases with no gene match: 1. The CDR3 runs 14 residues.

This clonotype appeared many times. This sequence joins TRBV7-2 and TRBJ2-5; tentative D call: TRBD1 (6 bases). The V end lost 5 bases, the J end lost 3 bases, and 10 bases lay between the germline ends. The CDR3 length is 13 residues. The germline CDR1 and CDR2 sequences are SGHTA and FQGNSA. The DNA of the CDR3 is TGTGCCAGCAGCCTCGACAGGAAAGAGACCCAGTACTTC. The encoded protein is CASSLDRKETQYF.

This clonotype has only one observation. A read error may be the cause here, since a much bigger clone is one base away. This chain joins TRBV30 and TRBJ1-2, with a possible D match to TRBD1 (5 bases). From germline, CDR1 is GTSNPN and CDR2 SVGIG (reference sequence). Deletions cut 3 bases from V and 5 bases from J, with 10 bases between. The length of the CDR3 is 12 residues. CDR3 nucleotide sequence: TGTGCCTGGAGCGCCGAGGGGTATGGCTACACCTTC. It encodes CAWSAEGYGYTF.

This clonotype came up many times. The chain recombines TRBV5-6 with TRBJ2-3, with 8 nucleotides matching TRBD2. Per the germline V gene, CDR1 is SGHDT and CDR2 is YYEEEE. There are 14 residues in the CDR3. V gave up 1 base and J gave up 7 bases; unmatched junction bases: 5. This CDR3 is CASSLRAGGNTQYF. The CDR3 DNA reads TGTGCCAGCAGCTTGAGGGCGGGAGGAAATACGCAGTATTTT.

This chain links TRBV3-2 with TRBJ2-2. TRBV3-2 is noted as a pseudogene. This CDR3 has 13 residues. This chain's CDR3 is CASSPCVPGELFF. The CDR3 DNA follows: TGTGCCAGCAGTCCATGCGTCCCCGGGGAGCTGTTTTTT.